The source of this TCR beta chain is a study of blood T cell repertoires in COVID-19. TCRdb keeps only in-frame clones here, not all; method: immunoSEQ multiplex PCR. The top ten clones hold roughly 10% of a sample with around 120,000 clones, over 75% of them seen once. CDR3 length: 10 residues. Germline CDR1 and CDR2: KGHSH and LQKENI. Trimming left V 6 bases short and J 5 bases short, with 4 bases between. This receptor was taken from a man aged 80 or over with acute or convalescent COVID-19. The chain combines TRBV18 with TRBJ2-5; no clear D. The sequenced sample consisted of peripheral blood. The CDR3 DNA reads TGTGCCAGCTCTCGGGAGACCCAGTACTTC. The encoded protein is CASSRETQYF.